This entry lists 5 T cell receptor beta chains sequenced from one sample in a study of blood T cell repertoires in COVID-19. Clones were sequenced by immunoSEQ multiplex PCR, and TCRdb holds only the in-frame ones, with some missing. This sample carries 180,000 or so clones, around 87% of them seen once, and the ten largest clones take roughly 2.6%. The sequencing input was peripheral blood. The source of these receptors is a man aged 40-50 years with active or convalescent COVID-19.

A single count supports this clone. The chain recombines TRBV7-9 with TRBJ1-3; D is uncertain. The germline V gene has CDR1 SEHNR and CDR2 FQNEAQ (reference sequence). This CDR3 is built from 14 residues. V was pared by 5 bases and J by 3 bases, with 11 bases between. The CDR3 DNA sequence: TGTGCCAGCAGCGCCATGAGGAGTGGAAACACCATATATTTT. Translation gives CASSAMRSGNTIYF.

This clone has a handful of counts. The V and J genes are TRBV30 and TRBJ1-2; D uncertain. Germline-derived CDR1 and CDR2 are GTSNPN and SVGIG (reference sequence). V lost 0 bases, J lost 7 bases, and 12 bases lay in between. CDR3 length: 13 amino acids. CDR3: CAWSVNSRVGYTF. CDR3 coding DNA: TGTGCCTGGAGTGTAAACAGTCGAGTTGGCTACACCTTC.

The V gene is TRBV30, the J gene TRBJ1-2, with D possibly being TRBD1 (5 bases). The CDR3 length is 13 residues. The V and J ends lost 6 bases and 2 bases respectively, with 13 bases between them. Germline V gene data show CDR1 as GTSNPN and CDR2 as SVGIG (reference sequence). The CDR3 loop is CACIGAYNYGYTF. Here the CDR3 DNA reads TGTGCCTGTATAGGGGCTTACAACTATGGCTACACCTTC.

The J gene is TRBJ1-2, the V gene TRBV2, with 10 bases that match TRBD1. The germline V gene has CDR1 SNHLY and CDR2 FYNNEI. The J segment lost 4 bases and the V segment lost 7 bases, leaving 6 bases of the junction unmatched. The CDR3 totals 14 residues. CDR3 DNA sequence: TGTGCCAGCACGGGACAGGGGTCGGTCTATGGCTACACCTTC. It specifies CASTGQGSVYGYTF.

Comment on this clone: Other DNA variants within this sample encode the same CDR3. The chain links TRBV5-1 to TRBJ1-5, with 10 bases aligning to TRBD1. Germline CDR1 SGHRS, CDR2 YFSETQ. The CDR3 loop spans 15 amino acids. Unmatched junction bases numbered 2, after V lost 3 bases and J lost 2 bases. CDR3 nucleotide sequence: TGCGCCAGCAGCTCCGGGACAGGGGGCAATCAGCCCCAGCATTTT. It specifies CASSSGTGGNQPQHF.